This T cell receptor (beta chain) is from a study of blood T cell repertoires in COVID-19. Study-wide background: The samples span acute and convalescent COVID-19 from the United States, Italy and Spain.

Trimming removed 4 bases at V and 7 bases at J, with 13 bases between. Germline CDR1 reads LGHDT; CDR2 reads YNNKEL (reference sequence). The CDR3 contains 13 residues. Study processing details: Reference gene primer amplification in the assay estimated nucleated cell counts. Some clones are missing from TCRdb's copy, which holds only in-frame ones; the method was immunoSEQ multiplex PCR. V and J calls and clone size are given by that table; D and trimming were obtained from the DNA. Of under 75,000 clones detected, 80% to 90% appear once; the ten largest clones hold roughly 2%. Sequencing input: peripheral blood. The chain links TRBV3-1 (or the pseudogene TRBV3-2) to TRBJ1-1; perhaps TRBD1 as D (6 bases). The origin of this receptor is a man aged 30-40 years with acute or convalescent COVID-19. The CDR3 sequence is CASSLQGPIEAFF. The CDR3 coding sequence is TGTGCCAGCAGCCTCCAGGGGCCAATTGAAGCTTTCTTT.